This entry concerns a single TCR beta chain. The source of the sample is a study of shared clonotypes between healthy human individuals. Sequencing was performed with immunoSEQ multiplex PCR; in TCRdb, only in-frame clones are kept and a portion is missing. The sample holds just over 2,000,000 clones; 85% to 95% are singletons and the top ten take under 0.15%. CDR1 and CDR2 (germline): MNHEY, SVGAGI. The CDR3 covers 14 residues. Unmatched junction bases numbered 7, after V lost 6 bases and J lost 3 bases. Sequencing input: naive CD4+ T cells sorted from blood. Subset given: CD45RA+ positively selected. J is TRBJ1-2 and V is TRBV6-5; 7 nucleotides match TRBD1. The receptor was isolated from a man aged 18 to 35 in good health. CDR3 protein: CASSQWDSYYGYTF. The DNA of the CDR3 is TGTGCCAGCAGCCAGTGGGACAGCTACTATGGCTACACCTTC.